What follows are 24 T cell receptor beta chains derived from one specimen sequenced in a study of cytomegalovirus exposure and HLA in healthy donors. Primers for the PCR totalled 60 Vbeta and 13 Jbeta. TCRdb keeps only in-frame clones here, not all; method: immunoSEQ multiplex PCR. In the table there are 45,000 to 65,000 clones, around three quarters of which are singletons. Sample: PBMCs. The receptors come from a woman aged 40 to 50 in good health and CMV-seropositive.

The genes are TRBV7-8 and TRBJ1-1, with a tentative D call TRBD1 (5 bases). V was trimmed by 0 bases and J by 4 bases, leaving 9 bases between them. The CDR3 has 14 residues. In germline, CDR1 is SGHVS, CDR2 FQNEAQ. The CDR3 loop is CASSLAQGSTEAFF. The DNA of the CDR3 is TGTGCCAGCAGCTTAGCGCAGGGATCCACTGAAGCTTTCTTT. Supplemented by reference TRBV7-8 and TRBJ1-1, the full variable domain reads GAGVSQSPRYKVAKRGQDVALRCDPISGHVSLFWYQQALGQGPEFLTYFQNEAQLDKSGLPSDRFFAERPEGSVSTLKIQRTQQEDSAVYLCASSLAQGSTEAFFGQGTRLTVV.

This clone was counted only a few times. The chain recombines TRBV4-1 with TRBJ1-3; weak D call: TRBD1 (6 bases). This CDR3 spans 15 amino acids. V shed 1 base and J shed 8 bases, with 15 bases lying between them. The V gene's germline CDR1 is MGHRA and CDR2 YSYEKL. CDR3 in DNA: TGCGCCAGCAGCCAAGGACAGGCCCGGAGAGACACCATATATTTT. The encoded protein is CASSQGQARRDTIYF.

The CDR3 loop is CASSERQGYQPQHF. The CDR3 coding sequence is TGTGCCAGCAGTGAACGACAGGGGTATCAGCCCCAGCATTTT. The rearrangement uses TRBV6-1 and TRBJ1-5; 8 bases map to TRBD1. CDR3 length: 14 amino acids. V shed 2 bases, J shed 5 bases, and the junction held 2 bases outside the gene matches. The germline gives CDR1 MNHNS, CDR2 SASEGT.

V gene TRBV4-1 combines with J gene TRBJ1-1; D is perhaps TRBD1 (6 bases). Germline assignment: CDR1 MGHRA and CDR2 YSYEKL. The length of the CDR3 is 15 residues. Trimming took off 6 bases at V and 4 bases at J, with 18 bases between the two ends. This CDR3 reads CASSQWEGRGTEAFF. CDR3 nucleotide sequence: TGCGCCAGCAGTCAATGGGAGGGCAGGGGCACTGAAGCTTTCTTT.

The V gene is TRBV7-2, the J gene TRBJ2-5; no firm D call. The germline V gene encodes CDR1 SGHTA and CDR2 FQGNSA. The V and J ends lost 1 base and 4 bases respectively, with 7 bases between them. The CDR3 has 13 residues. For the CDR3, the DNA is TGTGCCAGCAGCTTAGTTCTCCGAGAGACCCAGTACTTC. Protein: CASSLVLRETQYF.

The chain joins TRBV19 to TRBJ2-7, with TRBD2 identical over 8 bases. CDR3 length: 16 residues. V lost 4 bases to trimming and J lost 1 base; unmatched junction nucleotides: 9. The germline V gene has CDR1 LNHDA and CDR2 SQIVND (reference sequence). The CDR3 here is CASSTPLVAGSYEQYF. DNA of the CDR3: TGTGCCAGTAGTACTCCTTTGGTAGCGGGGTCCTACGAGCAGTACTTC.

The chain recombines TRBV5-1 with TRBJ2-3; TRBD2 matches at 10 bases. CDR3 size: 17 residues. CDR1 is SGHRS and CDR2 is YFSETQ in the germline V gene. J was trimmed by 0 bases and V by 4 bases; bases with no gene match: 8. The CDR3 loop reads CASSDPGLASSTDTQYF. The CDR3, as DNA: TGCGCCAGCAGCGACCCGGGACTAGCGTCTAGCACAGATACGCAGTATTTT.

This chain uses TRBV6-4 with TRBJ1-6; D is uncertain. V shed 3 bases and J shed 7 bases, with 7 bases lying between them. Germline CDR1 and CDR2: MRHNA and SNTAGT. This CDR3 has 13 residues. The CDR3 region is CASSEEVNSPLHF. CDR3 sequence (DNA): TGTGCCAGCAGTGAGGAGGTCAATTCACCCCTCCACTTT.

In this sample, this clone turned up once. The chain combines TRBV5-5 with TRBJ2-6; no firm D call. The CDR3 has 15 amino acids. Between the trimmed V and J ends, which lost 2 bases and 0 bases, there was a span of 6 bases. Germline CDR1 is SGHKS and CDR2 is YYEKEE (reference sequence). The CDR3 loop reads CASSLYSSGANVLTF. CDR3 sequence (DNA): TGTGCCAGCAGCTTATATAGCTCTGGGGCCAACGTCCTGACTTTC.

The chain uses TRBV7-2 and TRBJ2-2, with 12 bases that match TRBD2. J lost 5 bases, V lost 1 base, and 8 bases had no gene match. Germline V lookup: CDR1 SGHTA, CDR2 FQGNSA. The CDR3 covers 18 residues. In nucleotides, the CDR3 is TGTGCCAGCAGCTTAGTACTCGGACTAGCGGGGTTTACCGGGGAGCTGTTTTTT. Translating gives CASSLVLGLAGFTGELFF.

This chain joins TRBV6-1 and TRBJ2-7, with 7 bases fitting TRBD1. After removal of 7 bases from V and 0 bases from J, the junction contained 9 bases not matched to a gene. The CDR3 is made up of 15 amino acids. Germline V gene data show CDR1 as MNHNS and CDR2 as SASEGT. CDR3 sequence (DNA): TGTGCCAGCACCAAGGGACAGCCCAGCTCCTACGAGCAGTACTTC. This gives the protein CASTKGQPSSYEQYF.

V gene TRBV7-9 combines with J gene TRBJ1-1; tentatively, D is TRBD1 (5 bases). The CDR3 has 16 residues. Germline V lookup: CDR1 SEHNR, CDR2 FQNEAQ (reference sequence). The germline V and J ends were trimmed by 4 bases and 1 base, with 16 bases remaining between them. The CDR3 loop is CASSSQGALGNTEAFF. In DNA form, the CDR3 reads TGTGCCAGCAGCTCCCAAGGGGCCCTGGGGAACACTGAAGCTTTCTTT.

This rearrangement joins TRBV27 to TRBJ2-1; 7 nucleotides align to TRBD1. Germline-derived CDR1 and CDR2 are MNHEY and SMNVEV (reference sequence). The J segment lost 8 bases and the V segment lost 6 bases, leaving 13 bases of the junction unmatched. The CDR3 loop spans 15 amino acids. In DNA, the CDR3 is TGTGCCAGCAGCCCCAGGGGGTTGCCGAGGGATGAGCAGTTCTTC. Its translation: CASSPRGLPRDEQFF.

This CDR3 reads CASSLGQGMNTEAFF. The CDR3 nucleotides are TGTGCCAGCAGCTTGGGGCAGGGGATGAACACTGAAGCTTTCTTT. This sequence joins TRBV5-6 and TRBJ1-1; tentative D call: TRBD1 (6 bases). Trimming took off 0 bases at V and 0 bases at J, with 9 bases between the two ends. CDR1 is SGHDT, CDR2 YYEEEE, per germline. The CDR3 is 15 amino acids. Supplemented by reference TRBV5-6 and TRBJ1-1, the full variable domain reads DAGVTQSPTHLIKTRGQQVTLRCSPKSGHDTVSWYQQALGQGPQFIFQYYEEEERQRGNFPDRFSGHQFPNYSSELNVNALLLGDSALYLCASSLGQGMNTEAFFGQGTRLTVV.

The V gene is TRBV5-5, the J gene TRBJ2-5, with D perhaps matching TRBD2 (6 bases). Trimming took off 4 bases at V and 1 base at J, with 17 bases between the two ends. Germline V gives CDR1 SGHKS, CDR2 YYEKEE (reference sequence). This CDR3 has 16 amino acids. The CDR3 DNA reads as TGTGCCAGCAGCCCAAACTTGCGGGGACCCCAAGAGACCCAGTACTTC. Translated: CASSPNLRGPQETQYF.

In this sample, this clone turned up a few times. The chain couples TRBV5-1 to TRBJ2-5; 8 positions match TRBD2. The CDR3 consists of 15 residues. J gave up 3 bases and V 7 bases, and 11 bases lay outside the gene matches. Germline CDR1 reads SGHRS; CDR2 reads YFSETQ. DNA for the CDR3: TGCGCCAGCCGGGGACCGGGACTAGGGAAAGAGACCCAGTACTTC. This encodes CASRGPGLGKETQYF.

V is TRBV25-1 and J is TRBJ2-1; no reliable D call. Germline CDR1 reads MGHDK; CDR2 reads SYGVNS. The V end lost 2 bases, the J end lost 8 bases, and 10 bases lay between the germline ends. The CDR3 is 13 amino acids. For the CDR3, the DNA is TGTGCCAGCAGTGAACCCGGGTTCCATGAGCAGTTCTTC. Residues: CASSEPGFHEQFF.

The gene calls are TRBV7-2 and TRBJ2-1; 8 bases match TRBD1. The germline CDR1 and CDR2 sequences are SGHTA and FQGNSA. With V trimmed by 4 bases and J by 7 bases, 15 bases remained unmatched. The CDR3 loop spans 17 amino acids. This CDR3 is CASSYHRGTVGGNEQFF. The DNA for the CDR3 is TGTGCCAGCAGCTACCACAGGGGGACGGTTGGGGGGAATGAGCAGTTCTTC.

This chain connects TRBV5-1 to TRBJ1-2; D perhaps matches TRBD1 (6 bases). CDR3 length: 15 amino acids. CDR1 and CDR2 from the germline V gene are SGHRS and YFSETQ. The V end was cut by 0 bases, the J end by 1 base, with 10 bases between. The CDR3 sequence: CASSLGQALNYGYTF. CDR3 coding DNA: TGCGCCAGCAGCTTGGGACAGGCCCTTAACTATGGCTACACCTTC. Full variable domain (missing parts from reference TRBV5-1 and TRBJ1-2): KAGVTQTPRYLIKTRGQQVTLSCSPISGHRSVSWYQQTPGQGLQFLFEYFSETQRNKGNFPGRFSGRQFSNSRSEMNVSTLELGDSALYLCASSLGQALNYGYTFGSGTRLTVV.

There are a few counts of this clone. Compared with germline, one end of the junction differs, possibly owing to a read error. Other DNA sequences in the sample encode the same CDR3. The V call is TRBV7-9, the J call TRBJ2-7; no reliable D call. The CDR3 length is 16 residues. Germline V gene sequence: CDR1 SEHNR, CDR2 FQNEAQ (reference sequence). The CDR3 region has the DNA TGTTCCAGCAGCTTAGAGCAGTCGCAGCGCCCATACGAGCAGTACTTC. Amino acid sequence: CSSSLEQSQRPYEQYF.

The V gene is TRBV11-2, the J gene TRBJ2-5, with D maybe TRBD1 (6 bases). CDR1 and CDR2 (germline): SGHAT, FQNNGV. Deletions cut 5 bases from V and 5 bases from J, with 21 bases between. The CDR3 consists of 16 residues. The CDR3 DNA follows: TGTGCCAGCAGCCCTAGGGGGACCTTGGGGGCGGAGACCCAGTACTTC. Its protein is CASSPRGTLGAETQYF.

The chain carries TRBV6-1 and TRBJ2-7, with TRBD2 identical over 12 bases. Looked up from germline, CDR1 is MNHNS and CDR2 is SASEGT. The CDR3 spans 17 residues. With 4 bases clipped from V and 4 bases from J, the junction kept 11 bases outside the gene matches. CDR3 coding DNA: TGTGCCAGCAGTGCCGACCCAAGACTAGCGGGGGTTTACGAGCAGTACTTC. This translates into CASSADPRLAGVYEQYF.

The chain is built from TRBV2 and TRBJ1-1; 11 bases fit TRBD1. V lost 11 bases and J lost 5; bases outside the gene matches: 7. The CDR3 is 13 residues long. Looked up from germline, CDR1 is SNHLY and CDR2 is FYNNEI. The CDR3 sequence is CAGIGTGGTEAFF. CDR3 coding DNA: TGTGCCGGAATAGGGACAGGGGGAACTGAAGCTTTCTTT.

The chain employs TRBV10-3 and TRBJ1-3; D gene unclear. Germline values: CDR1 ENHRY, CDR2 SYGVKD. The CDR3 runs to 12 residues. Trimming shortened V by 8 bases and J by 6 bases, and 11 bases separated the two germline ends. The CDR3 region is CAISEVVNTIYF. The CDR3 DNA reads TGTGCCATCTCAGAAGTCGTAAACACCATATATTTT.